The 21 T cell receptor beta chains presented below share a single source sample, sequenced in a study of shared clonotypes between healthy human individuals. Some clones are missing from TCRdb's copy, which holds only in-frame ones; the method was immunoSEQ multiplex PCR. The sample contains about 2.4 million clones, approximately 94% of which appear only once. The sequenced sample was naive CD4+ T cells sorted from blood. Sample subset: CD45RA+ positively selected. The receptor source for this set is a man aged 18 to 30 in good health.

The chain couples TRBV6-4 to TRBJ1-6, with 7 bases aligning to TRBD1. Unmatched junction bases numbered 5, after V lost 2 bases and J lost 7 bases. This CDR3 comprises 15 residues. The V gene's germline CDR1 is MRHNA and CDR2 SNTAGT. The CDR3 DNA is TGTGCCAGCAGTGACAGGGGGCGAACGAATTCACCCCTCCACTTT. Protein: CASSDRGRTNSPLHF.

The chain combines TRBV5-1 with TRBJ2-7, with D possibly matching TRBD2 (5 bases). The ends were cut back, 0 bases at V and 5 bases at J, with 15 bases in the middle. CDR1 and CDR2 from the germline V gene are SGHRS and YFSETQ. This CDR3 has 15 amino acids. CDR3 in DNA: TGCGCCAGCAGCTTGGGACGGGGTTTTGGGGACGAGCAGTACTTC. Encoded protein: CASSLGRGFGDEQYF.

The chain has TRBV19 and TRBJ1-1; D remains ambiguous. The CDR3 extends over 11 amino acids. V lost 7 bases and J lost 4, with 7 bases in between. Per the germline V gene, CDR1 is LNHDA and CDR2 is SQIVND (reference sequence). CDR3 region: CASMDFTEAFF. The CDR3 DNA is TGTGCCAGTATGGATTTCACTGAAGCTTTCTTT.

The chain couples TRBV30 to TRBJ2-7, with a tentative D call TRBD2 (6 bases). CDR3 length equals 14 residues. Germline CDR1 GTSNPN, CDR2 SVGIG (reference sequence). The germline V and J ends were trimmed by 2 bases and 2 bases, with 13 bases remaining between them. The CDR3 spells CAWSRGGKTYEQYF. CDR3 DNA sequence: TGTGCCTGGAGTCGGGGCGGGAAGACCTACGAGCAGTACTTC.

V is TRBV7-2 and J is TRBJ2-1; 8 bases align to TRBD2. The germline V gene has CDR1 SGHTA and CDR2 FQGNSA. This CDR3 contains 14 residues. V gave up 3 bases and J gave up 8 bases; unmatched junction bases: 6. The CDR3, as DNA: TGTGCCAGCAGCTTTCGGAGCGGGGGCCATGAGCAGTTCTTC. This gives the protein CASSFRSGGHEQFF.

This clone was recorded a few times. The chain uses TRBV9 and TRBJ1-2, with D unresolved. The CDR3 sequence is 15 residues long. The germline V gene encodes CDR1 SGDLS and CDR2 YYNGEE. V lost 0 bases and J 2 bases, leaving 11 bases between the germline ends. Written as DNA, the CDR3 is TGTGCCAGCAGCGTAGCATGGGGAAGGAACTATGGCTACACCTTC. Translated: CASSVAWGRNYGYTF.

The CDR3 nucleotides are TGTGCCAGCAGCCTAAGGACTAGCGGGAGGGTCCCTGTGGGGGAGCAGTACTTC. Translated: CASSLRTSGRVPVGEQYF. The chain joins TRBV7-2 to TRBJ2-7; 15 nucleotides align to TRBD2. The CDR3 covers 18 residues. In germline, CDR1 is SGHTA, CDR2 FQGNSA. The V and J ends lost 5 bases and 7 bases, in that order; junction bases with no gene match: 15.

This sequence joins TRBV4-3 and TRBJ2-7; no clear D gene. There are 15 residues in the CDR3. V shed 0 bases and J shed 3 bases, with 12 bases lying between them. The germline V gene encodes CDR1 LGHNA and CDR2 YSLEER. The CDR3 protein is CASSQDLLGNYEQYF. The CDR3 bases are TGCGCCAGCAGCCAAGATCTACTGGGAAACTACGAGCAGTACTTC.

The rearrangement joins TRBV29-1 to TRBJ2-7; TRBD2 is a possible D gene (6 bases). Germline V CDR1 and CDR2: SQVTM, ANQGSEA. The CDR3 spans 13 residues. V lost 7 bases to trimming and J lost 0 bases, with 13 bases between them. The CDR3 sequence: CSGGDGLSYEQYF. As DNA, the CDR3 is TGCAGCGGGGGGGACGGACTCTCCTACGAGCAGTACTTC.

In its sample, this clone was seen a few times. The V gene is TRBV30, the J gene TRBJ2-5; 8 positions match TRBD1. CDR1 and CDR2 (germline): GTSNPN, SVGIG (reference sequence). This CDR3 is built from 14 residues. The J segment lost 5 bases and the V segment lost 4 bases, leaving 9 bases of the junction unmatched. DNA for the CDR3: TGTGCCTGGAACCCGCGGACAGGGCGGGAGACCCAGTACTTC. Its translation is CAWNPRTGRETQYF. The complete variable domain, with remaining parts taken from reference TRBV30 and TRBJ2-5, reads SQTIHQWPATLVQPVGSPLSLECTVEGTSNPNLYWYRQAAGRGLQLLFYSVGIGQISSEVPQNLSASRPQDRQFILSSKKLLLSDSGFYLCAWNPRTGRETQYFGPGTRLLVL.

The V call is TRBV11-2, the J call TRBJ2-7; tentatively, D is TRBD2 (5 bases). The CDR3 has 14 residues. Germline CDR1 reads SGHAT; CDR2 reads FQNNGV. V lost 2 bases, J lost 6 bases, and 14 bases lay in between. CDR3 amino acids: CASSLMRDPTEQYF. As DNA, the CDR3 is TGTGCCAGCAGCTTAATGAGGGATCCCACCGAGCAGTACTTC.

This clone was seen just once. The chain has TRBV5-6 and TRBJ1-2, with TRBD1 as a possible D gene (5 bases). CDR1 is SGHDT and CDR2 is YYEEEE in the germline V gene. The CDR3 consists of 14 residues. Trimming took 6 bases from V and 2 from J, leaving 14 bases between them. CDR3 loop: CASTLKRGNYGYTF. CDR3 nucleotide sequence: TGTGCCAGCACCCTTAAACGGGGCAACTATGGCTACACCTTC. The whole variable domain, remainder taken from reference TRBV5-6 and TRBJ1-2, is DAGVTQSPTHLIKTRGQQVTLRCSPKSGHDTVSWYQQALGQGPQFIFQYYEEEERQRGNFPDRFSGHQFPNYSSELNVNALLLGDSALYLCASTLKRGNYGYTFGSGTRLTVV.

The chain joins TRBV7-8 to TRBJ1-2, with TRBD1 matching over 7 bases. CDR1 is SGHVS and CDR2 is FQNEAQ in the germline V gene. CDR3 length: 15 residues. The V and J ends lost 5 bases and 4 bases, in that order; junction bases with no gene match: 10. Here the CDR3 DNA reads TGTGCCAGCAGCCACCGGGACAGATTCCCCTATGGCTACACCTTC. Its protein is CASSHRDRFPYGYTF.

The chain couples TRBV7-3 to TRBJ2-7, with a weak D call TRBD2 (6 bases). There are 14 residues in the CDR3. V was cut by 1 base and J by 2 bases, with 9 bases left in between. The germline V gene encodes CDR1 SGHTA and CDR2 FQGTGA. CDR3 loop: CASSLNPGAYEQYF. The CDR3 DNA reads as TGTGCCAGCAGCTTAAATCCGGGAGCCTACGAGCAGTACTTC.

The rearrangement joins TRBV9 to TRBJ2-3; D is uncertain. CDR3 length equals 16 residues. Germline V gene data show CDR1 as SGDLS and CDR2 as YYNGEE. The germline V and J ends were trimmed by 5 bases and 0 bases, with 16 bases remaining between them. This chain's CDR3 is CASSFRMLSSTDTQYF. The CDR3 DNA is TGTGCCAGCAGTTTCCGCATGTTGTCTAGCACAGATACGCAGTATTTT.

CDR3 DNA sequence: TGTGCCAGCAGTGAACGAGTTGGGGTGGGGAAAGGAGAGACCCAGTACTTC. This encodes CASSERVGVGKGETQYF. The rearrangement uses TRBV6-1 and TRBJ2-5; D uncertain. CDR3 length: 17 residues. V was pared by 2 bases and J by 4 bases, with 20 bases between. Looked up from germline, CDR1 is MNHNS and CDR2 is SASEGT.

The rearrangement joins TRBV5-1 to TRBJ2-7, with D perhaps matching TRBD1 or TRBD2 (6 bases each). There are 15 residues in the CDR3. V shed 6 bases and J shed 6 bases, with 22 bases lying between them. Germline V gives CDR1 SGHRS, CDR2 YFSETQ. The CDR3 DNA follows: TGCGCCAGCAAGACCCATGGAGGGGGAGATTTCGAGCAGTACTTC. As protein: CASKTHGGGDFEQYF.

The V and J genes are TRBV5-1 and TRBJ2-7; D remains ambiguous. The CDR3 covers 13 residues. Trimming pared 5 bases from V and 3 bases from J, leaving 12 bases between. The germline gives CDR1 SGHRS, CDR2 YFSETQ. In DNA form, the CDR3 reads TGCGCCAGCAGTAATACCTTACACTACGAGCAGTACTTC. It translates to CASSNTLHYEQYF.

As regards this clone: At one end, the junction sequence differs from germline, possibly due to a read error. The chain employs TRBV7-9 and TRBJ1-6; a possible D gene is TRBD1 (5 bases). The CDR3 spans 13 residues. Germline CDR1 is SEHNR and CDR2 is FQNEAQ (reference sequence). CDR3 region: CASSPKGLSSLHF. CDR3 nucleotide sequence: TGTGCCAGCAGCCCGAAGGGACTTTCATCCCTCCACTTT.

Only one count was recorded for this clone. V and J are TRBV28 and TRBJ2-7; D gene uncertain. From germline, CDR1 is MDHEN and CDR2 SYDVKM. V dropped 8 bases and J dropped 2 bases, with 10 bases sitting between them. The CDR3 has 12 residues. In DNA form, the CDR3 reads TGTGCCAGCGGGAAAGGAACCTACGAGCAGTACTTC. Amino acid sequence: CASGKGTYEQYF. The full variable domain, in which reference TRBV28 and TRBJ2-7 provide the parts outside the CDR3, is DVKVTQSSRYLVKRTGEKVFLECVQDMDHENMFWYRQDPGLGLRLIYFSYDVKMKEKGDIPEGYSVSREKKERFSLILESASTNQTSMYLCASGKGTYEQYFGPGTRLTVT.

The chain uses TRBV14 and TRBJ1-1, with D tentatively TRBD1 (5 bases). This CDR3 is 15 amino acids long. V lost 4 bases, J lost 0 bases, and 12 bases lay in between. The germline V gene encodes CDR1 SGHDN and CDR2 FVKESK. The CDR3 is CASSLPGRMNTEAFF. The DNA of the CDR3 is TGTGCCAGCAGCCTTCCGGGACGTATGAACACTGAAGCTTTCTTT.